This T cell receptor (beta chain) is from a study of cytomegalovirus exposure and HLA in healthy donors. Only in-frame clones appear in the TCRdb table, and some are missing; sequencing was by immunoSEQ multiplex PCR. This table holds approximately 110,000 clones, roughly nine tenths found once. Source material: PBMCs. The receptor comes from a woman between 18 and 29 years old in good health and CMV-seropositive.

CDR3 amino acids: CASSYDYRGLNYGYTF. The CDR3 bases are TGTGCCAGCAGTTATGACTACAGGGGGCTGAACTATGGCTACACCTTC. V and J are TRBV6-5 and TRBJ1-2, with TRBD1 matching over 9 bases. CDR3 size: 16 residues. V was pared by 3 bases and J by 2 bases, with 7 bases of the junction left unmatched. Germline values: CDR1 MNHEY, CDR2 SVGAGI.